A single sample is the source of the 4 T cell receptor beta chains below, sequenced in a study of T cells in Graves' hyperthyroidism and ophthalmopathy. The TCR beta CDR3 regions underwent amplification using RNA transcripts as the source. The study used the HTBI primer set for a first-round RT-PCR of the TCR CDR3. TCRdb analysed the multiplex PCR reads with MiXCR anew, one entry per CDR3 protein. In the table there are about 560,000 distinct CDR3 sequences, about a sixth of which are singletons. The sequenced material came from blood. The receptor set was obtained from a woman between 18 and 29 years old with Graves' hyperthyroidism.

Ten or more counts support this clonotype. This chain connects TRBV27 to TRBJ1-2, with TRBD1 matching over 7 bases. The junction had 9 bases not matched to a gene; V was cut back by 5 bases and J by 0 bases. Germline V lookup: CDR1 MNHEY, CDR2 SMNVEV (reference sequence). There are 16 residues in the CDR3. CDR3 amino acids: CASSKSRTGTNYGYTF. In DNA form, the CDR3 reads TGTGCCAGCAGTAAATCGAGGACAGGAACTAACTATGGCTACACCTTC.

The chain joins TRBV20-1 to TRBJ2-4; no definite D call. The CDR3 is 14 residues long. Germline V gene data show CDR1 as DFQATT and CDR2 as SNEGSKA (reference sequence). Deletions cut 5 bases from V and 0 bases from J, with 11 bases between. CDR3 amino acids: CSAPSYLAKNIQYF. In nucleotides, the CDR3 is TGCAGTGCTCCCAGCTACCTAGCCAAAAACATTCAGTACTTC.

On this clonotype itself: The missing conserved phenylalanine or tryptophan at the end of this CDR3 makes a read error likely. The chain uses TRBV12-5 and TRBJ1-6; D gene uncertain. CDR1 and CDR2 (germline): LGHNT, FRNRAP. The CDR3 sequence is 18 residues long. Between the trimmed V and J ends, which lost 0 bases and 5 bases, there was a span of 17 bases. CDR3 nucleotides: TGTGCTAGTGGTTTGGTAATACGTCCGACATTAAATAATTCACCCCTCCACCTT. As protein: CASGLVIRPTLNNSPLHL.

The sample holds many counts of this clonotype. The chain carries TRBV9 and TRBJ2-7; D gene uncertain. The germline CDR1 and CDR2 sequences are SGDLS and YYNGEE. The V and J ends lost 3 bases and 1 base respectively, with 11 bases between them. This CDR3 is 14 amino acids long. The CDR3 region is CASSAHGTSYEQYF. The CDR3 DNA reads TGTGCCAGCAGCGCCCATGGAACTTCCTACGAGCAGTACTTC. The full variable domain, rest sourced from reference TRBV9 and TRBJ2-7, is DSGVTQTPKHLITATGQRVTLRCSPRSGDLSVYWYQQSLDQGLQFLIQYYNGEERAKGNILERFSAQQFPDLHSELNLSSLELGDSALYFCASSAHGTSYEQYFGPGTRLTVT.